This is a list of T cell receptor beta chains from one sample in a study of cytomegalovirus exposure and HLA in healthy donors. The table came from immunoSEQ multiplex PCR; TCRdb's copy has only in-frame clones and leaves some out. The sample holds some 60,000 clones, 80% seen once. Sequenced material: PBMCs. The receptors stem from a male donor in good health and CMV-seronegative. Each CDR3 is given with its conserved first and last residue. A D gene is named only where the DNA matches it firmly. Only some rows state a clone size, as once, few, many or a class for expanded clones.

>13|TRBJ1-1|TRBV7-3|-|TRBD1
CASSLDRDSEAFF
TGTGCCAGCAGCCTGGACAGGGATTCTGAAGCTTTCTTT
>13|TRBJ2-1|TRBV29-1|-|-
CSVEASRGNEQFF
TGCAGCGTTGAAGCTTCCAGGGGCAATGAGCAGTTCTTC
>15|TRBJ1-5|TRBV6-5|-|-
CASSSMGLSNQPQHF
TGTGCCAGCAGTTCCATGGGACTAAGCAATCAGCCCCAGCATTTT
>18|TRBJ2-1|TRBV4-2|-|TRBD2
CASSLTEIAGTSYNEQFF
TGTGCCAGCAGCCTCACCGAAATAGCGGGGACCTCCTACAATGAGCAGTTCTTC
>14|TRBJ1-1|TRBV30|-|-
CAWSVLSANTEAFF
TGTGCCTGGAGTGTACTGAGTGCGAACACTGAAGCTTTCTTT
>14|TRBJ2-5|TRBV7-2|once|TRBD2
CASSNSGGQETQYF
TGTGCCAGCAGCAATAGCGGGGGGCAAGAGACCCAGTACTTC
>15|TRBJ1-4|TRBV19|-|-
CASSSTGRVGEKLFF
TGTGCCAGTAGTTCGACGGGCAGGGTTGGTGAAAAACTGTTTTTT
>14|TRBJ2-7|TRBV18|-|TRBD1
CASSKDRDDHEQYF
TGTGCCAGCTCAAAGGACAGGGACGACCACGAGCAGTACTTC
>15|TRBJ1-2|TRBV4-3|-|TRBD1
CASSPLQGGAYGYTF
TGCGCCAGCAGCCCCCTACAGGGGGGCGCCTATGGCTACACCTTC
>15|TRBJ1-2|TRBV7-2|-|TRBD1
CASSPQDRDVYGYTF
TGTGCCAGCAGCCCCCAGGACAGGGACGTCTATGGCTACACCTTC
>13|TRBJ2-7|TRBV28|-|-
CASSKGGTYEQYF
TGTGCCAGTTCAAAGGGGGGGACCTACGAGCAGTACTTC
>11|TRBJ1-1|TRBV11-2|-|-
CASSPAGEAFF
TGTGCCAGCAGCCCCGCGGGTGAAGCTTTCTTT
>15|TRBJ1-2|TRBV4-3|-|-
CASSQLQGPGNGYTF
TGCGCCAGCAGCCAGCTCCAGGGGCCAGGGAATGGCTACACCTTC
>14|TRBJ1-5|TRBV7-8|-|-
CASSLPGGNQPQHF
TGTGCCAGCAGCTTACCAGGGGGCAATCAGCCCCAGCATTTT
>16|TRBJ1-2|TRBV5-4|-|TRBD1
CASSKGQIQFDYGYTF
TGTGCCAGCAGCAAGGGACAGATTCAGTTTGACTATGGCTACACCTTC
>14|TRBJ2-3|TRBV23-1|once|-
CASSPAYSTDTQYF
TGCGCCAGCAGTCCTGCCTATTCCACAGATACGCAGTATTTT
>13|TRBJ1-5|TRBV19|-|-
CASSAQDNQPQHF
TGTGCCAGTAGTGCACAGGACAATCAGCCCCAGCATTTT
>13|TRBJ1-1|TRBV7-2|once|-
CASSLFGGTEAFF
TGTGCCAGCAGCTTGTTTGGCGGCACTGAAGCTTTCTTT
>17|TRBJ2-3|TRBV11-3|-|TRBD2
CASSRSTSGKGADTQYF
TGTGCCAGCAGCCGATCGACTAGCGGGAAAGGAGCAGATACGCAGTATTTT
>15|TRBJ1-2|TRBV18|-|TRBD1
CASSPEQGESYGYTF
TGTGCCAGCTCACCGGAACAGGGGGAGTCCTATGGCTACACCTTC
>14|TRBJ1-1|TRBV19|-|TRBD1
CASSMGGQNSGAFF
TGTGCCAGTAGTATGGGGGGACAGAATTCTGGAGCTTTCTTT
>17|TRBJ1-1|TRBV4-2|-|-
CASSQDGQPRGDTEAFF
TGTGCCAGCAGCCAAGACGGACAGCCGCGAGGGGACACTGAAGCTTTCTTT
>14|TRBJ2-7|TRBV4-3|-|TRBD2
CASSQEGEGYEQYF
TGCGCCAGCAGCCAAGAGGGGGAGGGATACGAGCAGTACTTC
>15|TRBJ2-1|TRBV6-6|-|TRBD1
CASWNPGQGANEQFF
TGTGCCAGCTGGAACCCGGGACAGGGGGCAAATGAGCAGTTCTTC
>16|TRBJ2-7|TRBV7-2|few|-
CASSTRGAQGGYEQYF
TGTGCCAGCAGCACCCGGGGGGCGCAGGGAGGCTACGAGCAGTACTTC
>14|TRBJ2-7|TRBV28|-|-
CASSLPQGTYEQYF
TGTGCCAGCAGCCTCCCCCAGGGGACCTACGAGCAGTACTTC
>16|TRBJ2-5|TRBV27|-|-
CASSLGQGLLGETQYF
TGTGCCAGCAGTTTAGGGCAGGGGTTGTTAGGGGAGACCCAGTACTTC
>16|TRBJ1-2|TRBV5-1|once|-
CASSLSGGTGNYGYTF
TGCGCCAGCAGCTTGAGTGGGGGGACGGGGAACTATGGCTACACCTTC
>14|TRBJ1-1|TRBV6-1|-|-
CASGLSDWYTEAFF
TGTGCCTCAGGGTTATCGGATTGGTACACTGAAGCTTTCTTT
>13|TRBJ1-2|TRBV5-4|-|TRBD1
CASSQGQGIGYTF
TGTGCCAGCAGCCAGGGACAGGGAATCGGCTACACCTTC
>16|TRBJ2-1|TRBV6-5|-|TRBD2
CASSYSASGGNNEQFF
TGTGCCAGCAGTTACTCAGCCAGCGGGGGGAACAATGAGCAGTTCTTC
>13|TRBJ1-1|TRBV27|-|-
CASGWTRDTEAFF
TGTGCCAGCGGGTGGACACGGGACACTGAAGCTTTCTTT
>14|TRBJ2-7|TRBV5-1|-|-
CASSLGANSYEQYF
TGCGCCAGCAGCTTGGGGGCCAACTCCTACGAGCAGTACTTC
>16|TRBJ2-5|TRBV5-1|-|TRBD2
CASSPGTSGGEETQYF
TGCGCCAGCAGCCCCGGGACTAGCGGGGGGGAAGAGACCCAGTACTTC
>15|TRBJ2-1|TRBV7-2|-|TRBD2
CASSVGTSGYNEQFF
TGTGCCAGCAGCGTCGGGACTAGCGGTTACAATGAGCAGTTCTTC
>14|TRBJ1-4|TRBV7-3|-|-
CASSPGGANEKLFF
TGTGCCAGCAGCCCGGGGGGGGCTAATGAAAAACTGTTTTTT
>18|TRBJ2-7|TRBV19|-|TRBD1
CASSIQGQGSGSSYEQYF
TGTGCCAGTAGTATTCAAGGACAGGGGTCGGGAAGCTCCTACGAGCAGTACTTC
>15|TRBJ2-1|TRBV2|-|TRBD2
CASSAVLAGGVEQFF
TGTGCCAGCAGTGCTGTACTAGCGGGGGGCGTTGAGCAGTTCTTC
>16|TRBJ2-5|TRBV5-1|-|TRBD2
CASSSAGTSGGETQYF
TGCGCCAGCAGCTCAGCCGGGACTAGCGGCGGAGAGACCCAGTACTTC
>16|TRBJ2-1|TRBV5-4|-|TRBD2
CASSLEGTSAYNEQFF
TGTGCCAGCAGCTTGGAGGGGACTAGCGCGTACAATGAGCAGTTCTTC
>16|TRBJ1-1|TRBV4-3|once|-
CASSQDRRGKDTEAFF
TGCGCCAGCAGCCAAGATCGTCGGGGAAAGGACACTGAAGCTTTCTTT
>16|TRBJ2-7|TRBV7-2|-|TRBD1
CASSLVFGQGLSEQYF
TGTGCCAGCAGCTTGGTCTTCGGACAGGGGTTGTCAGAGCAGTACTTC
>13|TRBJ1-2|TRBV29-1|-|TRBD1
CSVAGGMYYGYTF
TGCAGCGTCGCAGGGGGAATGTACTATGGCTACACCTTC
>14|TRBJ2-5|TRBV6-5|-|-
CASSYGGGAETQYF
TGTGCCAGCAGTTACGGTGGAGGGGCGGAGACCCAGTACTTC
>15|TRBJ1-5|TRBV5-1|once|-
CASSLGSGFGQPQHF
TGCGCCAGCAGCTTGGGGTCAGGGTTCGGACAGCCCCAGCATTTT
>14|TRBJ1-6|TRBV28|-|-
CASSLQGNNSPLHF
TGTGCCAGCAGTTTACAGGGGAATAATTCACCCCTCCACTTT
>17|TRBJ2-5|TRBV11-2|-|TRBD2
CASSLDFSGGTGKTQYF
TGTGCCAGCAGCTTAGACTTTAGCGGGGGCACAGGGAAGACCCAGTACTTC
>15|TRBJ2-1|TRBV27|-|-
CASSFWTVSYNEQFF
TGTGCCAGCAGTTTTTGGACAGTCTCCTACAATGAGCAGTTCTTC
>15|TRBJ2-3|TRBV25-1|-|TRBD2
CASSEYRGGADTQYF
TGTGCCAGCAGTGAATATCGGGGGGGCGCAGATACGCAGTATTTT
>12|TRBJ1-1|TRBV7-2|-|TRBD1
CASSEQGIQAFF
TGTGCCAGCAGCGAACAGGGGATCCAAGCTTTCTTT
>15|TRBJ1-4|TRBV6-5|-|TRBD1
CASSSRGPTNEKLFF
TGTGCCAGCAGTAGCAGGGGGCCAACTAATGAAAAACTGTTTTTT
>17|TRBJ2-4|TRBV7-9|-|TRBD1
CASSLALDRGPKNIQYF
TGTGCCAGCAGCTTAGCGCTGGACAGGGGGCCCAAAAACATTCAGTACTTC
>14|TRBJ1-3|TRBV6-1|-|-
CASSDHYLEDTIYF
TGTGCCAGCAGTGATCACTACCTAGAGGACACCATATATTTT
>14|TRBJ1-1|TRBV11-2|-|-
CASSSTGSVIEAFF
TGTGCCAGCAGCTCTACAGGGTCAGTAATTGAAGCTTTCTTT
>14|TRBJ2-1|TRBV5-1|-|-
CASSLRDFYNEQFF
TGCGCCAGCAGCTTGAGGGACTTTTACAATGAGCAGTTCTTC
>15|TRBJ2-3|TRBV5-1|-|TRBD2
CASSLAGSYTDTQYF
TGCGCCAGCAGCTTAGCGGGGTCCTACACAGATACGCAGTATTTT
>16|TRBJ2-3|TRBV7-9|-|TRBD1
CASSFSTGGDTDTQYF
TGTGCCAGCAGCTTCTCGACAGGGGGCGACACAGATACGCAGTATTTT
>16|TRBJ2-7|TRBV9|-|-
CASSAGLGGDSYEQYF
TGTGCCAGCAGCGCCGGACTAGGGGGGGATTCCTACGAGCAGTACTTC
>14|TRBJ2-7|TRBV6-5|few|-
CASSYSGTTYEQYF
TGTGCCAGCAGTTACTCCGGGACAACGTACGAGCAGTACTTC